Following are 15 T cell receptor beta chains from one sample sequenced in a study of T cell responses to AZD1222 COVID-19 vaccine. Assay used: immunoSEQ multiplex PCR; TCRdb lists only in-frame clones, some missing. The repertoire holds 95,000 to 100,000 clones, roughly 87% seen once, with about 1.5% in the top ten. Sequenced here: peripheral blood, sampled on day 0 of AZD1222 vaccination. The receptors originated from an adult in good health.

The chain has TRBV19 and TRBJ1-5; 8 bases agree with TRBD1. CDR1 and CDR2 from the germline V gene are LNHDA and SQIVND (reference sequence). The length of the CDR3 is 13 residues. J lost 6 bases, V lost 10 bases, and 8 bases had no gene match. This CDR3 reads CATADRASQPQHF. In nucleotides, the CDR3 is TGTGCCACCGCGGACAGGGCGTCTCAGCCCCAGCATTTT.

V and J are TRBV27 and TRBJ1-2, with D unclear. With 5 bases removed from V and 2 bases from J, the gap between germline ends came to 9 bases. From germline, CDR1 is MNHEY and CDR2 SMNVEV (reference sequence). The CDR3 sequence is 13 residues long. This CDR3 is CASSPDGNYGYTF. In DNA form, the CDR3 reads TGTGCCAGCAGTCCAGACGGCAACTATGGCTACACCTTC.

The rearrangement uses TRBV10-2 and TRBJ2-3, with 15 nucleotides matching TRBD2. The J segment lost 4 bases and the V segment lost 9 bases, leaving 2 bases of the junction unmatched. This CDR3 contains 14 residues. Germline lookup yields CDR1 WSHSY and CDR2 SAAADI. The CDR3 region is CASGTSGGPDTQYF. CDR3 nucleotides: TGCGCCAGTGGGACTAGCGGGGGGCCAGATACGCAGTATTTT.

In this sample, this clone turned up a few times. The chain is built from TRBV6-6 and TRBJ2-7; TRBD1 is a possible D gene (6 bases). There are 15 residues in the CDR3. Looked up from germline, CDR1 is MNHNY and CDR2 is SVGAGI (reference sequence). Trimming cost V 5 bases and J 1 base, with 15 bases left between them. CDR3 residues: CASSPKQGISYEQYF. The CDR3 bases are TGTGCCAGCAGTCCTAAACAGGGCATTTCCTACGAGCAGTACTTC.

This clone occurred once. For the CDR3, the DNA is TGTGCCAGCAGTGGACAGGCGAGCCTTGGAAACACCATATATTTT. Translated, it gives CASSGQASLGNTIYF. The chain couples TRBV2 to TRBJ1-3; maybe TRBD1 (6 bases). The CDR3 totals 15 residues. Trimming left V 4 bases short and J 3 bases short, with 13 bases between. Germline V gene sequence: CDR1 SNHLY, CDR2 FYNNEI.

The rearrangement uses TRBV12-5 and TRBJ2-7; either TRBD1 or TRBD2 may fit D (6 bases each). V gave up 7 bases and J gave up 2 bases, with 9 bases separating them. Per germline, CDR1 LGHNT and CDR2 FRNRAP. This CDR3 has 12 residues. In DNA, the CDR3 is TGTGCTAGTGCGGGGGCTACCTACGAGCAGTACTTC. Amino acid sequence: CASAGATYEQYF.

The chain couples TRBV27 to TRBJ2-7; possibly TRBD1 for D (6 bases). There are 17 residues in the CDR3. The V gene lost 6 bases and the J gene lost 2 bases, with 23 bases spanning the gap. Germline CDR1 reads MNHEY; CDR2 reads SMNVEV (reference sequence). CDR3 residues: CASRGGYRVGAPYEQYF. CDR3 sequence (DNA): TGTGCCAGCAGGGGTGGTTACAGGGTGGGTGCGCCCTACGAGCAGTACTTC.

V gene TRBV10-3 combines with J gene TRBJ1-5; 7 nucleotides match TRBD1. This CDR3 has 14 amino acids. Germline-derived CDR1 and CDR2 are ENHRY and SYGVKD. J gave up 6 bases and V 3 bases, and 5 bases lay outside the gene matches. The CDR3 region is CAISETTGPQPQHF. CDR3 coding DNA: TGTGCCATCAGTGAAACGACAGGGCCTCAGCCCCAGCATTTT.

This chain uses TRBV7-6 with TRBJ1-2, with D perhaps matching TRBD1 (5 bases). The CDR3 has 15 residues. Germline loops: CDR1 SGHVS, CDR2 FNYEAQ. V lost 3 bases to trimming and J lost 2 bases, with 13 bases between them. The CDR3: CASSLSRAANYGYTF. Here the CDR3 DNA reads TGTGCCAGCAGCTTGTCCAGGGCAGCAAACTATGGCTACACCTTC.

This CDR3 reads CASSLSGARTEAFF. The DNA of the CDR3 is TGTGCCAGCAGCTTATCGGGGGCCAGGACTGAAGCTTTCTTT. The genes are TRBV7-2 and TRBJ1-1; TRBD1 is a possible D gene (6 bases). Trimming left V 2 bases short and J 5 bases short, with 12 bases between. Per the germline V gene, CDR1 is SGHTA and CDR2 is FQGNSA. The CDR3 is made up of 14 amino acids.

The V call is TRBV15, the J call TRBJ1-2; a weak D match, TRBD1 (6 bases). With 1 base removed from V and 5 bases from J, the gap between germline ends came to 14 bases. CDR3 size: 15 residues. Germline values: CDR1 LNHNV, CDR2 YYDKDF (reference sequence). The CDR3 region has the DNA TGTGCCACCAGCAGAGGGGCAGGGGCCGGGTATGGCTACACCTTC. This sequence encodes CATSRGAGAGYGYTF.

This sequence joins TRBV15 and TRBJ2-2; the D is unclear. The germline V and J ends were trimmed by 1 base and 7 bases, with 7 bases remaining between them. This CDR3 is built from 13 residues. CDR1 and CDR2 (germline): LNHNV, YYDKDF (reference sequence). The CDR3 sequence is CATSRGDGGELFF. The CDR3 DNA reads TGTGCCACCAGCAGAGGAGACGGCGGGGAGCTGTTTTTT. Combining the CDR3 with reference TRBV15 and TRBJ2-2 gives the whole variable domain DAMVIQNPRYQVTQFGKPVTLSCSQTLNHNVMYWYQQKSSQAPKLLFHYYDKDFNNEADTPDNFQSRRPNTSFCFLDIRSPGLGDTAMYLCATSRGDGGELFFGEGSRLTVL.

The chain couples TRBV9 to TRBJ2-7; 11 nucleotides align to TRBD2. CDR3 length: 15 amino acids. V shed 4 bases, J shed 2 bases, and the junction held 5 bases outside the gene matches. From germline, CDR1 is SGDLS and CDR2 YYNGEE. The DNA of the CDR3 is TGTGCCAGCAGCCCCAATAGCGGGGGGGCCTACGAGCAGTACTTC. Translated, it gives CASSPNSGGAYEQYF.

The V gene is TRBV7-9, the J gene TRBJ1-3, with a tentative D call TRBD1 (5 bases). V was clipped by 2 bases and J by 2 bases, with 13 bases between them. From germline, CDR1 is SEHNR and CDR2 FQNEAQ (reference sequence). The CDR3 covers 16 residues. Here the CDR3 DNA reads TGTGCCAGCAGCTTATCGCCAGGGAGCGCTGGAAACACCATATATTTT. Protein product: CASSLSPGSAGNTIYF.

V is TRBV12-3 or TRBV12-4 and J is TRBJ2-7, with a possible D match to TRBD2 (6 bases). This CDR3 is 12 amino acids long. V lost 5 bases and J 5 bases, leaving 10 bases between the germline ends. The CDR3 region has the DNA TGTGCCAGCAGTCCACGGGGGAACGAGCAGTACTTC. Translation gives CASSPRGNEQYF.